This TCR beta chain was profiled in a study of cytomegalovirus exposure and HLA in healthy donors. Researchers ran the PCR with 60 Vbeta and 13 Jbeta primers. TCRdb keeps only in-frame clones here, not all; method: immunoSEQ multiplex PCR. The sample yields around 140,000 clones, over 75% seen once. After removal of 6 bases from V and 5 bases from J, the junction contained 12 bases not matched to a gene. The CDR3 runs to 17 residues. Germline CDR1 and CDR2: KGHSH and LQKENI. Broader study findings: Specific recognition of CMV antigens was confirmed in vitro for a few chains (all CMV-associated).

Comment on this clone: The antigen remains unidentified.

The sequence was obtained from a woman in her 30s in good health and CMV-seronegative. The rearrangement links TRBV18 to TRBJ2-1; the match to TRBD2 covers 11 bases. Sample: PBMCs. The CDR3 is CASSTRASGRTDNEQFF. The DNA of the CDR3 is TGTGCCAGCTCCACCCGGGCTAGCGGGAGGACCGACAATGAGCAGTTCTTC.